The 21 T cell receptor beta chains reported below all come from one sample, sequenced in a study of blood T cell repertoires in COVID-19. Only in-frame clones appear in the TCRdb table, and some are missing; sequencing was by immunoSEQ multiplex PCR. This sample carries about 180,000 clones, approximately 85% of them seen once, and the ten largest clones take about 9.6%. Sequencing input: PBMCs or T cells enriched from blood (not recorded which). The receptors originated from a woman in her thirties who had recovered from COVID-19.

V usage is TRBV10-1 and J usage is TRBJ1-2; unclear D gene. Germline CDR1 WNHNN, CDR2 SYGVQD (reference sequence). The CDR3 extends over 15 amino acids. With 11 bases removed from V and 4 bases from J, the gap between germline ends came to 23 bases. The CDR3 region is CAYNLPPSKRYGYTF. The CDR3, as DNA: TGCGCCTACAATCTCCCCCCCTCCAAGCGCTATGGCTACACCTTC.

The V gene is TRBV28, the J gene TRBJ2-7; 7 nucleotides match TRBD2. Germline lookup yields CDR1 MDHEN and CDR2 SYDVKM. CDR3 length: 15 residues. The trim removed 3 bases at V and 4 bases at J, leaving 9 bases unmatched. As DNA, the CDR3 is TGTGCCAGCAGTTTTTCGGGGGGAGTCCCGTACGAGCAGTACTTC. As protein: CASSFSGGVPYEQYF.

The rearrangement links TRBV27 to TRBJ2-3, with 12 nucleotides matching TRBD2. The length of the CDR3 is 14 residues. V shed 2 bases and J 6 bases; nucleotides not matched to a gene: 0. The germline V gene encodes CDR1 MNHEY and CDR2 SMNVEV (reference sequence). CDR3 amino acids: CASSLLAGGDTQYF. The CDR3 DNA reads TGTGCCAGCAGTTTACTAGCGGGAGGGGATACGCAGTATTTT.

The chain recombines TRBV19 with TRBJ2-4, with D tentatively TRBD2 (5 bases). Trimming left V 5 bases short and J 3 bases short, with 20 bases between. CDR1 and CDR2 (germline): LNHDA, SQIVND (reference sequence). CDR3 size: 17 residues. CDR3 region: CASSSLEFSVGKNIQYF. CDR3 DNA: TGTGCCAGTAGTTCCCTCGAGTTTAGCGTTGGCAAAAACATTCAGTACTTC.

The V call is TRBV6-1, the J call TRBJ2-5; D gene uncertain. The CDR3 has 15 amino acids. Germline loops: CDR1 MNHNS, CDR2 SASEGT. V shed 1 base and J shed 0 bases, with 9 bases lying between them. CDR3 DNA sequence: TGTGCCAGCAGTGAAGGGAACAGCCACCAAGAGACCCAGTACTTC. It translates to CASSEGNSHQETQYF.

The V gene is TRBV18, the J gene TRBJ2-7; weak D call: TRBD1 (5 bases). V shed 0 bases and J shed 5 bases, with 14 bases lying between them. CDR1 is KGHSH, CDR2 LQKENI, per germline. The CDR3 length is 15 residues. CDR3 sequence reads: CASSPPAPGIDEQYF. The CDR3 nucleotides read TGTGCCAGCTCACCACCGGCACCAGGGATCGACGAGCAGTACTTC.

The chain couples TRBV12-5 to TRBJ2-1; TRBD1 aligns across 10 bases. The V segment lost 0 bases and the J segment 3 bases; nucleotides outside the gene matches: 5. The CDR3 is 17 amino acids. The germline V gene encodes CDR1 LGHNT and CDR2 FRNRAP. CDR3 residues: CASGLVLGQGSYNEQFF. The CDR3 nucleotides are TGTGCTAGTGGTTTGGTACTGGGACAGGGGAGCTACAATGAGCAGTTCTTC.

The V and J genes are TRBV3-1 (or the pseudogene TRBV3-2) and TRBJ1-5; D is undetermined. The CDR3 has 14 residues. Germline assignment: CDR1 LGHDT and CDR2 YNNKEL (reference sequence). V was shortened by 4 bases and J by 4 bases, with 11 bases between the two germline ends. CDR3 DNA sequence: TGTGCCAGCAGCCCCAACGCGTGGAATCAGCCCCAGCATTTT. It encodes CASSPNAWNQPQHF.

V is TRBV29-1 and J is TRBJ2-1; 7 bases line up with TRBD1. The CDR3 spans 13 residues. Looked up from germline, CDR1 is SQVTM and CDR2 is ANQGSEA. After removal of 1 base from V and 6 bases from J, the junction contained 3 bases not matched to a gene. CDR3 sequence (DNA): TGCAGCGTTGAAGCCCGACAGGGCAATGAGCAGTTCTTC. It specifies CSVEARQGNEQFF.

V is TRBV6-5 and J is TRBJ2-7; D uncertain. Germline loops: CDR1 MNHEY, CDR2 SVGAGI. V lost 5 bases and J 0 bases, leaving 11 bases between the germline ends. The length of the CDR3 is 14 residues. CDR3 residues: CASSRQEGSYEQYF. CDR3 coding DNA: TGTGCCAGCAGTCGGCAGGAAGGCTCCTACGAGCAGTACTTC.

This clone appeared a single time. V is TRBV5-1 and J is TRBJ2-3; weak D call: TRBD2 (5 bases). Trimming took off 3 bases at V and 7 bases at J, with 12 bases between the two ends. Germline lookup yields CDR1 SGHRS and CDR2 YFSETQ. This CDR3 is built from 13 residues. The CDR3 DNA reads as TGCGCCAGCAGCTGGTCCGGGGAAAATACGCAGTATTTT. This codes for CASSWSGENTQYF.

The rearrangement uses TRBV30 and TRBJ1-1; 10 nucleotides align to TRBD1. Germline CDR1 and CDR2: GTSNPN and SVGIG (reference sequence). CDR3 length equals 13 residues. V was pared by 7 bases and J by 4 bases, with 6 bases of the junction left unmatched. This CDR3 reads CALSRDRGTEAFF. The CDR3 coding sequence is TGTGCCTTGTCCCGGGACAGGGGCACTGAAGCTTTCTTT.

The chain links TRBV9 to TRBJ2-1; 8 nucleotides align to TRBD2. J was trimmed by 5 bases and V by 0 bases; bases with no gene match: 7. The CDR3 is 16 amino acids. Germline loops: CDR1 SGDLS, CDR2 YYNGEE. In DNA form, the CDR3 reads TGTGCCAGCAGCGTAGCTCCCCAGCGGGGGAACAATGAGCAGTTCTTC. It codes for CASSVAPQRGNNEQFF.

This clone was observed once. The V gene is TRBV12-3 or TRBV12-4, the J gene TRBJ1-1; no firm D call. Between the trimmed V and J ends, which lost 1 base and 4 bases, there was a span of 7 bases. The CDR3 has 13 amino acids. The CDR3 reads CASSLGGVTEAFF. The CDR3 bases are TGTGCCAGCAGTTTAGGCGGTGTCACTGAAGCTTTCTTT.

This clone appeared once. The chain recombines TRBV28 with TRBJ2-5; 9 nucleotides agree with TRBD1. J lost 4 bases, V lost 3 bases, and 6 bases had no gene match. This CDR3 is 15 amino acids long. The germline V gene encodes CDR1 MDHEN and CDR2 SYDVKM. CDR3 protein: CASSLGQGEGETQYF. DNA of the CDR3: TGTGCCAGCAGTTTGGGACAGGGAGAAGGAGAGACCCAGTACTTC. Full variable domain (missing parts from reference TRBV28 and TRBJ2-5): DVKVTQSSRYLVKRTGEKVFLECVQDMDHENMFWYRQDPGLGLRLIYFSYDVKMKEKGDIPEGYSVSREKKERFSLILESASTNQTSMYLCASSLGQGEGETQYFGPGTRLLVL.

A note on this clone: Germline is not matched at one junction end, which may reflect a read error. V usage is TRBV12-3 or TRBV12-4 and J usage is TRBJ1-2, with D possibly matching TRBD1 (5 bases). This CDR3 has 12 residues. The CDR3 loop reads CASSQGNDGYTF. The CDR3 nucleotides read TGTGCCAGCAGCCAGGGTAACGATGGCTACACCTTC.

This sequence joins TRBV7-6 and TRBJ2-7; tentative D call: TRBD1 (5 bases). V was cut by 5 bases and J by 5 bases, with 13 bases left in between. The CDR3 totals 13 residues. Germline V CDR1 and CDR2: SGHVS, FNYEAQ. The CDR3 reads CASSQGGLNEQYF. DNA for the CDR3: TGTGCCAGCAGCCAGGGCGGCCTGAACGAGCAGTACTTC. Full variable domain (outside the CDR3, taken from reference TRBV7-6 and TRBJ2-7): GAGVSQSPRYKVTKRGQDVALRCDPISGHVSLYWYRQALGQGPEFLTYFNYEAQQDKSGLPNDRFSAERPEGSISTLTIQRTEQRDSAMYRCASSQGGLNEQYFGPGTRLTVT.

The chain recombines TRBV3-1 (or the pseudogene TRBV3-2) with TRBJ1-6; D unclear. Trimming cost V 2 bases and J 6 bases, with 8 bases left between them. The CDR3 totals 14 residues. Germline values: CDR1 LGHDT, CDR2 YNNKEL (reference sequence). The CDR3 nucleotides are TGTGCCAGCAGCCAATCGGGGAGTAATTCACCCCTCCACTTT. Its protein is CASSQSGSNSPLHF.

Points on this clone: An end of the junction differs from the germline gene, which may be a read error. The rearrangement links TRBV5-1 to TRBJ2-1; possible D gene TRBD2, 6 bases. This CDR3 region has 12 residues. Germline V CDR1 and CDR2: SGHRS, YFSETQ. The DNA of the CDR3 is TGCGCCAGCAGCTTGGACGGCGGGGACCCAATCTTC. Its translation: CASSLDGGDPIF.

The chain combines TRBV2 with TRBJ1-2; no firm D call. Looked up from germline, CDR1 is SNHLY and CDR2 is FYNNEI. This CDR3 comprises 13 residues. Trimming stripped 3 bases from V and 4 bases from J, with 9 bases between. The CDR3 DNA sequence: TGTGCCAGCAGTGAGTCAACAGTCTATGGCTACACCTTC. This codes for CASSESTVYGYTF.

V usage is TRBV20-1 and J usage is TRBJ2-2; 10 nucleotides match TRBD2. Looked up from germline, CDR1 is DFQATT and CDR2 is SNEGSKA (reference sequence). This CDR3 has 15 amino acids. Germline trimming cut 3 bases from V and 7 bases from J; bases unmatched to any gene: 8. CDR3 nucleotides: TGCAGTGCTAGTAGCACTAGCGGGACTTACGGGGAGCTGTTTTTT. Its translation: CSASSTSGTYGELFF.